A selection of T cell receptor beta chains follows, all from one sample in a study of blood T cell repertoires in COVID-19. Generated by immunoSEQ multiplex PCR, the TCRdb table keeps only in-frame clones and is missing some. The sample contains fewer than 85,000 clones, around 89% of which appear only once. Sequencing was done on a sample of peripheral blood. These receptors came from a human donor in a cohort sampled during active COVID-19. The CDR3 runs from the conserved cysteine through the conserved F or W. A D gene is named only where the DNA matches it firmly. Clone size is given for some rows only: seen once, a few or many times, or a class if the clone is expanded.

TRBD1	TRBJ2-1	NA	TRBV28	CASSFVGTGGYNEQFF	TGTGCCAGCAGTTTTGTGGGGACAGGGGGGTACAATGAGCAGTTCTTC
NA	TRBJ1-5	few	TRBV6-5	CASSYAGWNQPQHF	TGTGCCAGCAGTTACGCGGGTTGGAATCAGCCCCAGCATTTT
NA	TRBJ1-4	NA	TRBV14	CASSQRDMGEKLFF	TGTGCCAGCAGCCAGAGGGACATGGGGGAAAAACTGTTTTTT
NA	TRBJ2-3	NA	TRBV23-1	CASSQYSGCTDTQYF	TGCGCCAGCAGTCAATACAGCGGTTGCACAGATACGCAGTATTTT
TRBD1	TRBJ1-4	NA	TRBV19	CASSRAGTVNNEKLFF	TGTGCCAGTAGTAGGGCCGGGACAGTTAATAATGAAAAACTGTTTTTT
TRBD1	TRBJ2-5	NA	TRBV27	CASSLSGGVHQETQYF	TGTGCCAGCAGTCTATCAGGGGGAGTTCACCAAGAGACCCAGTACTTC
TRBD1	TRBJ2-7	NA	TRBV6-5	CASSFRQGAGEQYF	TGTGCCAGCAGTTTTCGACAGGGAGCCGGCGAGCAGTACTTC
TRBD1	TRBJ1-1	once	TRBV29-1	CSVEVQDRGDGFF	TGCAGCGTTGAAGTACAGGACAGGGGGGACGGTTTCTTT
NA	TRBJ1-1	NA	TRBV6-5	CASRQGLDTEAFF	TGTGCCAGCAGACAGGGTTTGGACACTGAAGCTTTCTTT
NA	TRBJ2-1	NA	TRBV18	CASSPPGDTFEQFF	TGTGCCAGCTCACCACCGGGTGACACCTTTGAGCAGTTCTTC
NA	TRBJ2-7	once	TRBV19	CASSWSKAFGEQYF	TGTGCCAGTAGTTGGAGCAAGGCTTTCGGCGAGCAGTACTTC
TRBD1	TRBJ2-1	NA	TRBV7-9	CASSLVQTGGNNEQFF	TGTGCCAGCAGCTTAGTGCAGACAGGGGGGAACAATGAGCAGTTCTTC
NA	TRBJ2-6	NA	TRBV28	CASSLRGSGANVLTF	TGTGCCAGCAGTTTAAGGGGGTCTGGGGCCAACGTCCTGACTTTC
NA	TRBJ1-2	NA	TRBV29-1	CSANRANYGYTF	TGCAGCGCGAACCGGGCTAACTATGGCTACACCTTC
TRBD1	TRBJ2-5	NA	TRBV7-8	CASSLLGGQGSGQETQYF	TGTGCCAGCAGCTTATTGGGGGGACAGGGTTCAGGCCAAGAGACCCAGTACTTC
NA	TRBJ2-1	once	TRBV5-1	CASSLVLSGNNEQFF	TGCGCCAGCAGCTTGGTTCTGTCAGGGAACAATGAGCAGTTCTTC
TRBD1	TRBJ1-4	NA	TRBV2	CASSEPGTGALVGEKLFF	TGTGCCAGCAGTGAACCCGGGACAGGGGCTCTAGTGGGAGAAAAACTGTTTTTT
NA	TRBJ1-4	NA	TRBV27	CASSKTTPAEKLFF	TGTGCCAGCAGTAAAACTACCCCAGCCGAAAAACTGTTTTTT
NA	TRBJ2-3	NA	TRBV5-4	CASSFVPETTDTQYF	TGTGCCAGCAGCTTTGTTCCAGAAACCACAGATACGCAGTATTTT
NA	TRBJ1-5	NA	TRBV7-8	CASSSGRSNQPQHF	TGTGCCAGCAGCTCCGGGAGAAGCAATCAGCCCCAGCATTTT
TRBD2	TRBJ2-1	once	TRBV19	CASSIEAMAGGGYNEQFF	TGTGCCAGTAGTATCGAGGCGATGGCGGGAGGTGGCTACAATGAGCAGTTCTTC
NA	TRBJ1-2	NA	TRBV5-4	CASRQEPYGYTF	TGTGCCAGCCGACAGGAACCCTATGGCTACACCTTC
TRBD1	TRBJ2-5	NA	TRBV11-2	CASSLSRTGGATQYF	TGTGCCAGCAGCTTGTCCCGGACAGGGGGCGCGACCCAGTACTTC
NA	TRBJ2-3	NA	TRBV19	CASSIARSTGSASTDTQYF	TGTGCCAGTAGTATAGCCCGATCAACAGGGTCCGCTAGCACAGATACGCAGTATTTT
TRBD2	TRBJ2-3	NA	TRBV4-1	CASSQTGLSTDTQYF	TGCGCCAGCAGCCAAACGGGACTAAGCACAGATACGCAGTATTTT
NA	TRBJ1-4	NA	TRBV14	CASSRALNEKLFF	TGTGCCAGCAGCCGTGCACTTAATGAAAAACTGTTTTTT
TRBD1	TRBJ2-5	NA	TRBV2	CASSAIPQGARIRETQYF	TGTGCCAGCAGTGCGATCCCACAGGGGGCGCGTATTAGGGAGACCCAGTACTTC
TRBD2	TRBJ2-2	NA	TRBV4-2	CASSQQQLAGERGGDTGELFF	TGTGCCAGCAGCCAACAACAACTAGCGGGGGAAAGGGGTGGGGACACCGGGGAGCTGTTTTTT
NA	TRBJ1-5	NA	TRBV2	CASSEALGGALQPQHF	TGTGCCAGCAGTGAAGCGCTTGGGGGGGCCCTTCAGCCCCAGCATTTT
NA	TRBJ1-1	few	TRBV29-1	CSVVSRQVGTEAFF	TGCAGCGTTGTTAGTCGGCAGGTGGGCACTGAAGCTTTCTTT
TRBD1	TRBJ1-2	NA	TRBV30	CAWSGTGVDGYTF	TGTGCCTGGAGTGGGACAGGGGTAGATGGCTACACCTTC
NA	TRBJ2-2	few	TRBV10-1	CASSQSPGLNTGELFF	TGCGCCAGCAGCCAGAGCCCGGGACTGAACACCGGGGAGCTGTTTTTT
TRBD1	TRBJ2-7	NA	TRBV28	CASSPGDRGINEQYF	TGTGCCAGCAGTCCGGGGGACAGGGGTATAAACGAGCAGTACTTC